This T cell receptor (beta chain) comes out of a study of shared clonotypes between healthy human individuals. The study separated CD4+ cells into CD45RA+ naive and CD45RA-negative memory subsets. The assay was immunoSEQ multiplex PCR, and TCRdb's table has in-frame clones only and misses some. The profile shows approximately 700,000 clones, 73% of them singletons. This CDR3 has 13 amino acids. Per the germline V gene, CDR1 is SNHLY and CDR2 is FYNNEI. J lost 1 base, V lost 4 bases, and 1 base had no gene match. The receptor's source is a woman aged 25 to 39 in good health. The chain carries TRBV2 and TRBJ2-7; 7 bases are shared with TRBD1. The sequenced material came from memory CD4+ T cells sorted from blood. As to subset: CD45RA-negative fraction. In DNA form, the CDR3 reads TGTGCCAGCAGTGTGGACAGGTCCTACGAGCAGTACTTC. This sequence encodes CASSVDRSYEQYF.